The 8 T cell receptor beta chains listed next were all sequenced from one sample in a study of monozygotic twins with cystic fibrosis. Measured with immunoSEQ multiplex PCR; TCRdb has only the in-frame clones, and not every one. The sample includes roughly 13,000 clones, 80% to 90% of them seen just once. Sequenced: blood. Receptors originate from a boy younger than 18 with cystic fibrosis.

This sequence joins TRBV4-1 and TRBJ2-1; 10 bases fit TRBD2. V lost 0 bases to trimming and J lost 4 bases; unmatched junction nucleotides: 12. Germline CDR1 reads MGHRA; CDR2 reads YSYEKL. This CDR3 is built from 19 residues. This CDR3 is CASSQDPPGSGRTYNEQFF. The CDR3 DNA is TGCGCCAGCAGCCAAGACCCGCCCGGTAGCGGGAGGACATACAATGAGCAGTTCTTC.

This clone appeared once. The chain is built from TRBV28 and TRBJ2-7, with unresolved D. The CDR3 is made up of 14 amino acids. Germline values: CDR1 MDHEN, CDR2 SYDVKM. Between the trimmed V and J ends, which lost 6 bases and 5 bases, there was a span of 17 bases. The CDR3 loop is CASRNRQPGHEQYF. CDR3 DNA: TGTGCCAGCAGGAATCGGCAACCCGGACACGAGCAGTACTTC.

The chain uses TRBV10-3 and TRBJ2-5; unclear D gene. V was shortened by 4 bases and J by 5 bases, with 17 bases between the two germline ends. The CDR3 sequence is 15 residues long. The germline V gene encodes CDR1 ENHRY and CDR2 SYGVKD. The CDR3 here is CAISGRDGVTETQYF. DNA of the CDR3: TGTGCCATCAGTGGGCGAGATGGTGTTACGGAGACCCAGTACTTC.

The chain couples TRBV5-1 to TRBJ2-5, with 7 bases that match TRBD2. The germline V gene has CDR1 SGHRS and CDR2 YFSETQ. J was trimmed by 2 bases and V by 3 bases; bases with no gene match: 10. This CDR3 has 16 residues. This CDR3 reads CASSSSPRGEQETQYF. The CDR3 DNA reads TGCGCCAGCAGCTCTTCACCCCGGGGGGAGCAAGAGACCCAGTACTTC.

J is TRBJ1-3 and V is TRBV7-6, with TRBD1 identical over 7 bases. Trimming took 5 bases from V and 2 from J; bases not matched to a gene: 9. Germline CDR1 SGHVS, CDR2 FNYEAQ. The CDR3 runs to 16 residues. The CDR3 sequence is CASSPMTGLTGNTIYF. The CDR3 nucleotides are TGTGCCAGCAGCCCAATGACAGGGTTAACTGGAAACACCATATATTTT.

V and J are TRBV5-4 and TRBJ1-1, with D perhaps TRBD1 (5 bases). V was shortened by 4 bases and J by 4 bases, with 14 bases between the two germline ends. The CDR3 spans 14 residues. The germline gives CDR1 SGHNT, CDR2 YYREEE (reference sequence). CDR3 protein: CASSLRGVRTEAFF. DNA for the CDR3: TGTGCCAGCAGCCTACGAGGGGTACGCACTGAAGCTTTCTTT.

With respect to this clone: At one boundary the junction diverges from the germline segment, which might be a read error. This rearrangement joins TRBV2 to TRBJ2-3; the D gene could be TRBD1 or TRBD2 (5 bases each). The germline CDR1 and CDR2 sequences are SNHLY and FYNNEI. The CDR3 consists of 15 residues. The CDR3 loop reads CASTESEGRGDTQYF. CDR3 sequence (DNA): TGTGCCAGCACTGAAAGTGAGGGTAGGGGAGATACGCAGTATTTT.

This chain uses TRBV28 with TRBJ1-1; a possible D gene is TRBD1 (5 bases). This CDR3 contains 13 residues. Trimming shortened V by 3 bases and J by 5 bases, and 10 bases separated the two germline ends. CDR1 is MDHEN, CDR2 SYDVKM, per germline. The CDR3 protein is CASSFGEGTEAFF. The CDR3 nucleotides are TGTGCCAGCAGTTTTGGGGAGGGGACTGAAGCTTTCTTT.